These T cell receptor beta chains were read from a single sample in a study of T cells in localized non-small cell lung cancer. Here immunoSEQ multiplex PCR was the method, and the copy in TCRdb shows in-frame clones only, minus some. The data show about 14,000 clones, roughly 87% seen once. The specimen was peripheral blood mononuclear cells, collected before any cancer treatment. These receptors originate from a man between 40 and 70 years old with stage III lung adenocarcinoma. Both conserved end residues are part of each CDR3. A D gene is named only where the DNA matches it firmly.

CDR3 DNA,CDR3 protein,J gene,D gene,V gene
TGCGCCAGCAGCTTCACGACAGGGTTGGATGGCTACACCTTC,CASSFTTGLDGYTF,TRBJ1-2,TRBD1,TRBV5-1
TGTGCCACCAGCAGCGACAGAAGCAATCAGCCCCAGCATTTT,CATSSDRSNQPQHF,TRBJ1-5,NA,TRBV15
TGTGCCAGTAGTATCAGGGGAGACCAGCCCCAGCATTTT,CASSIRGDQPQHF,TRBJ1-5,NA,TRBV19
TGCGCCAGCAGTCAGGATAGAAGGACTGAAGCTTTCTTT,CASSQDRRTEAFF,TRBJ1-1,NA,TRBV10-1
TGTGCCAGCGGTGGACAGGGGATCTACGAGCAGTACTTC,CASGGQGIYEQYF,TRBJ2-7,TRBD1,TRBV6-6
TGTGCCAGCTCACCCCGGGAGGGGGGGAACACTGAAGCTTTCTTT,CASSPREGGNTEAFF,TRBJ1-1,NA,TRBV18
TGTGCCAGCAGCCTACAGGGGGGAGGCTATGGCTACACCTTC,CASSLQGGGYGYTF,TRBJ1-2,TRBD1,TRBV7-6
TGTGCCAGCAGCTTACCGGGACCCAGGGACGCTAATGAAAAACTGTTTTTT,CASSLPGPRDANEKLFF,TRBJ1-4,NA,TRBV5-6
TGCGCCAGTAGCTTCCAAGAGACCCAGTACTTC,CASSFQETQYF,TRBJ2-5,NA,TRBV5-1
TGTGCCAGCAGCTTAGTGAGCGGCCGCTCCTACAATGAGCAGTTCTTC,CASSLVSGRSYNEQFF,TRBJ2-1,NA,TRBV7-6
TGTGCCAGCAGCTTCGATGGGAGTGGCCAAGAGACCCAGTACTTC,CASSFDGSGQETQYF,TRBJ2-5,NA,TRBV7-9
TGTGCCAGCAGAAGGGCGGGGAGCTCCTACGAGCAGTACTTC,CASRRAGSSYEQYF,TRBJ2-7,NA,TRBV28
TGCGCCAGCAGCCAAGAAATAGTCTGGACGGGGGTCTACTCCTACGAGCAGTACTTC,CASSQEIVWTGVYSYEQYF,TRBJ2-7,NA,TRBV4-1
TGTGCCAGCAGCCCTGTTAGCGGGAGTATGAACGAGCAGTACTTC,CASSPVSGSMNEQYF,TRBJ2-7,TRBD2,TRBV14
TGTGCCAGTCCGGGACTAGCGGAGAACAGCTCCTACGAGCAGTACTTC,CASPGLAENSSYEQYF,TRBJ2-7,NA,TRBV21-1
TGTGCCAGCAGCGTAGTAGCGGGAGATGGCGAGACCCAGTACTTC,CASSVVAGDGETQYF,TRBJ2-5,TRBD2,TRBV9
TGTGCCAGCAGTGACTCCCGGGCCCCAGATACGCAGTATTTT,CASSDSRAPDTQYF,TRBJ2-3,NA,TRBV6-4
TGTGCCAGCAGCTCCACGGGAAAACTGTTTTTT,CASSSTGKLFF,TRBJ1-4,NA,TRBV28
TGTGCCAGCACCCAAGCGGGAGAGAACAATGAGCAGTTCTTC,CASTQAGENNEQFF,TRBJ2-1,TRBD2,TRBV28
TGTGCCAGCAGTGTCTCTGGGGCCAACGTCCTGACTTTC,CASSVSGANVLTF,TRBJ2-6,NA,TRBV6-5
TGTGCCAGCACCGCAGGGGGCCGGGGCGAGCAGTACTTC,CASTAGGRGEQYF,TRBJ2-7,TRBD1,TRBV28